Given below is one T cell receptor (beta chain) in context. The target antigen is unknown. This sample was taken from a study of OX40 agonist ivuxolimab in advanced cancers. Study-wide results and caveats: Expansion of clones was among the lowest in partial responders at 0.1-3.0 mg/kg.

Germline CDR1 MNHEY, CDR2 SMNVEV (reference sequence). The CDR3 covers 13 residues. V was clipped by 2 bases and J by 1 base, with 5 bases between them. Autoimmune disease history or systemic immunosuppression meant exclusion. Some clones are missing from TCRdb's copy, which holds only in-frame ones; the method was immunoSEQ multiplex PCR. The sample holds approximately 90,000 clones, about 88% seen once. Source: CD4+ or CD8+ T cells sorted from blood, taken in a trial of the OX40 agonist ivuxolimab. This TCR was recovered from an adult with an advanced solid tumor such as melanoma, head and neck, liver or kidney cancer. The chain joins TRBV27 to TRBJ1-1; D call uncertain. The CDR3 protein is CASSLTRNTEAFF. The CDR3 DNA follows: TGTGCCAGCAGTTTAACTAGGAACACTGAAGCTTTCTTT.